Each of the 11 T cell receptor beta chains below was sequenced from the same sample in a study of cytomegalovirus exposure and HLA in healthy donors. The data were produced by immunoSEQ multiplex PCR, yet TCRdb's version contains in-frame clones alone and is incomplete. The sample records fewer than 100,000 clones, 94% being singletons. The specimen was PBMCs. The receptors here all came from a woman aged 18-29 years in good health and CMV-seronegative.

The rearrangement uses TRBV6-6 and TRBJ2-1; D remains ambiguous. Germline V gene lookup returns CDR1 MNHNY and CDR2 SVGAGI (reference sequence). Trimming took 4 bases from V and 4 from J, leaving 8 bases between them. This CDR3 has 13 amino acids. The CDR3 DNA is TGTGCCAGCAGTTCACCGGGTTACAATGAGCAGTTCTTC. It codes for CASSSPGYNEQFF.

This rearrangement joins TRBV7-8 to TRBJ2-1; 8 nucleotides align to TRBD1. Germline V lookup: CDR1 SGHVS, CDR2 FQNEAQ. The CDR3 sequence is 16 residues long. Trimming cost V 1 base and J 9 bases; bases outside gene matches: 11. CDR3 residues: CASSLDYRDRTSEQFF. The CDR3 DNA reads TGTGCCAGCAGCTTAGACTACAGGGACAGGACGAGTGAGCAGTTCTTC.

The chain links TRBV5-6 to TRBJ1-2; unclear D gene. The germline V and J ends were trimmed by 0 bases and 1 base, with 7 bases remaining between them. Germline CDR1 is SGHDT and CDR2 is YYEEEE. CDR3 size: 14 residues. CDR3 in amino acids: CASSLVEGNYGYTF. For the CDR3, the DNA is TGTGCCAGCAGCTTGGTCGAGGGTAACTATGGCTACACCTTC.

This chain joins TRBV30 and TRBJ2-2; 7 bases map to TRBD2. Germline trimming cut 8 bases from V and 3 bases from J; bases unmatched to any gene: 15. The CDR3 covers 16 residues. Per germline, CDR1 GTSNPN and CDR2 SVGIG (reference sequence). The CDR3 sequence is CAPSGRERRDTGELFF. CDR3 sequence (DNA): TGTGCCCCATCGGGGCGGGAGAGGAGAGACACCGGGGAGCTGTTTTTT.

In regard to this clone: At one end, the junction sequence differs from germline, possibly due to a read error. V gene TRBV6-5 combines with J gene TRBJ2-7; D call uncertain. This CDR3 has 11 amino acids. The germline gives CDR1 MNHEY, CDR2 SVGAGI. The CDR3 DNA reads TGTGCCAGCAGTTACTCCAACGAGCAGTACTTC. This sequence encodes CASSYSNEQYF.

The chain employs TRBV27 and TRBJ2-7, with a tentative D call TRBD1 (5 bases). Trimming took 8 bases from V and 3 from J, leaving 14 bases between them. CDR1 is MNHEY and CDR2 is SMNVEV in the germline V gene (reference sequence). The CDR3 spans 13 residues. CDR3 residues: CASSQATSYEQYF. The CDR3 bases are TGTGCCAGCTCACAGGCGACGAGCTACGAGCAGTACTTC.

This chain joins TRBV18 and TRBJ2-1; 8 bases fit TRBD1. Germline V gene sequence: CDR1 KGHSH, CDR2 LQKENI. The CDR3 contains 16 residues. With 3 bases clipped from V and 5 bases from J, the junction kept 9 bases outside the gene matches. CDR3 sequence (DNA): TGTGCCAGCTCACCTTGGGCCGGACAGGGCCACAATGAGCAGTTCTTC. Translated: CASSPWAGQGHNEQFF.

The chain recombines TRBV10-3 with TRBJ2-2; D may be TRBD1 (8 bases). The V and J ends lost 6 bases and 7 bases respectively, with 12 bases between them. The length of the CDR3 is 13 residues. The germline V gene has CDR1 ENHRY and CDR2 SYGVKD. CDR3 loop: CAIRTGGVGELFF. The CDR3 DNA is TGTGCCATCAGAACAGGGGGGGTCGGGGAGCTGTTTTTT.

The chain joins TRBV5-5 to TRBJ2-1; 11 bases are shared with TRBD2. CDR1 and CDR2 from the germline V gene are SGHKS and YYEKEE (reference sequence). The CDR3 totals 16 residues. V was clipped by 4 bases and J by 1 base; unmatched bases: 4. The CDR3 loop reads CASSPLAGASYNEQFF. The CDR3, as DNA: TGTGCCAGCAGCCCACTAGCGGGGGCGTCCTACAATGAGCAGTTCTTC.

The genes are TRBV7-6 and TRBJ1-4, with 7 bases that match TRBD1. With V trimmed by 1 base and J by 7 bases, 6 bases remained unmatched. Germline V gene sequence: CDR1 SGHVS, CDR2 FNYEAQ. The CDR3 length is 15 residues. CDR3 bases: TGTGCCAGCAGCTTAGGGAAGGGGGCGGGTGAAAAACTGTTTTTT. Encoded protein: CASSLGKGAGEKLFF.

The rearrangement joins TRBV10-3 to TRBJ2-2; D remains unclear. The CDR3 covers 15 residues. V was clipped by 6 bases and J by 6 bases, with 17 bases between them. CDR1 and CDR2 (germline): ENHRY, SYGVKD. The CDR3 protein is CAIRDWNRRPGELFF. CDR3 DNA: TGTGCCATCAGAGACTGGAATCGGCGACCCGGGGAGCTGTTTTTT.